The 15 T cell receptor beta chains below were found in one sample sequenced in a study of a mutant IDH1 vaccine in newly diagnosed glioma (dated by TCRdb to the early 2020s). According to the study, the label for this sample's time point signals: baseline, week 1 (first vaccination visit). In light of the paper, this sample's treatment or condition label describes: pre-vaccination baseline after standard-of-care therapy. Receptor amplification or capture employed the immunoSEQ multiplex PCR assay. This immuneACCESS table, as held by TCRdb, lists in-frame sequences with V and J called but not all clones. Of the missing ones, under half trace to an unresolved V gene in checked studies; the others have no known cause. The table for this sample lists 80,000 to 100,000 clones; around 80% of them were counted only once. The ten top clones hold approximately 7.9% of the sample. This sample comprised PBMCs, obtained from a glioma patient treated with radiotherapy, temozolomide or both. The receptors here all came from a man aged 40-50 years with glioma.

The rearrangement links TRBV19 to TRBJ2-7, with TRBD2 matching 13 bases. This CDR3 has 15 amino acids. The germline V gene has CDR1 LNHDA and CDR2 SQIVND (reference sequence). Germline trimming cut 8 bases from V and 1 base from J; bases unmatched to any gene: 5. CDR3 sequence (DNA): TGTGCCAGTCGCCGGACTAGCGGGGGTTCCTACGAGCAGTACTTC. Translating gives CASRRTSGGSYEQYF.

The rearrangement joins TRBV28 to TRBJ2-7, with D perhaps assigned TRBD1 or TRBD2 (5 bases each). Deletions cut 6 bases from V and 0 bases from J, with 12 bases between. Germline V lookup: CDR1 MDHEN, CDR2 SYDVKM. The length of the CDR3 is 14 residues. The CDR3 coding sequence is TGTGCCAGCAGGGTGGGGACGTTCTCCTACGAGCAGTACTTC. Encoded protein: CASRVGTFSYEQYF.

This rearrangement joins TRBV4-2 to TRBJ2-7, with D maybe TRBD1 (7 bases). The V gene lost 1 base and the J gene lost 2 bases, with 12 bases spanning the gap. Looked up from germline, CDR1 is LGHNA and CDR2 is YNFKEQ. This CDR3 has 15 residues. The CDR3 DNA follows: TGTGCCAGCAGCCAAGGCGGAGGGACAGCCTACGAGCAGTACTTC. This sequence encodes CASSQGGGTAYEQYF.

The chain joins TRBV7-9 to TRBJ1-2; TRBD1 matches 9 bases. The CDR3 sequence is 13 residues long. Germline CDR1 reads SEHNR; CDR2 reads FQNEAQ (reference sequence). Germline trimming cut 7 bases from V and 4 bases from J; bases unmatched to any gene: 4. The CDR3 sequence is CASIDRGTYGYTF. CDR3 DNA sequence: TGTGCCAGCATCGACAGGGGGACCTATGGCTACACCTTC. Filled out from reference TRBV7-9 and TRBJ1-2, the complete variable domain reads DTGVSQNPRHKITKRGQNVTFRCDPISEHNRLYWYRQTLGQGPEFLTYFQNEAQLEKSRLLSDRFSAERPKGSFSTLEIQRTEQGDSAMYLCASIDRGTYGYTFGSGTRLTVV.

The chain links TRBV7-6 to TRBJ1-1; no clear D. V was clipped by 8 bases and J by 2 bases, with 9 bases between them. Germline V lookup: CDR1 SGHVS, CDR2 FNYEAQ. The CDR3 is 12 residues long. The CDR3 region is CASGNSNTEAFF. CDR3 sequence (DNA): TGTGCCAGCGGTAACAGCAACACTGAAGCTTTCTTT.

The chain recombines TRBV19 with TRBJ1-2, with 9 bases aligning to TRBD1. The V segment lost 6 bases and the J segment 5 bases; nucleotides outside the gene matches: 4. In germline, CDR1 is LNHDA, CDR2 SQIVND (reference sequence). This CDR3 contains 13 residues. CDR3 DNA: TGTGCCAGTAGGTCCGGGACAGGGTATGGCTACACCTTC. Translating it yields CASRSGTGYGYTF.

The chain couples TRBV7-2 to TRBJ2-5; TRBD2 matches at 10 bases. Germline-derived CDR1 and CDR2 are SGHTA and FQGNSA. CDR3 length: 15 amino acids. The V and J ends lost 2 bases and 7 bases, in that order; junction bases with no gene match: 7. Here the CDR3 reads CASSLLAGETGTQYF. The DNA of the CDR3 is TGTGCCAGCAGCTTACTAGCGGGAGAAACGGGGACCCAGTACTTC.

The chain links TRBV6-5 to TRBJ2-1, with TRBD2 matching over 9 bases. Germline CDR1 reads MNHEY; CDR2 reads SVGAGI. With 2 bases clipped from V and 6 bases from J, the junction kept 8 bases outside the gene matches. The CDR3 runs to 16 residues. CDR3 nucleotides: TGTGCCAGCAGTTACAGCGGGCGGGGGGGGCCCAATGAGCAGTTCTTC. Translating it yields CASSYSGRGGPNEQFF.

The CDR3 sequence is CASSPNRVDGYTF. The CDR3 DNA reads TGTGCCAGCAGCCCTAACAGGGTCGATGGCTACACCTTC. The chain uses TRBV7-9 and TRBJ1-2, with D perhaps TRBD1 (6 bases). The germline V and J ends were trimmed by 5 bases and 6 bases, with 13 bases remaining between them. The germline V gene encodes CDR1 SEHNR and CDR2 FQNEAQ (reference sequence). This CDR3 comprises 13 residues.

The chain couples TRBV19 to TRBJ2-1; weak D call: TRBD1 (5 bases). The V and J ends lost 1 base and 4 bases respectively, with 8 bases between them. This CDR3 comprises 14 residues. The V gene's germline CDR1 is LNHDA and CDR2 SQIVND (reference sequence). The CDR3 region is CASSIGTSYNEQFF. DNA for the CDR3: TGTGCCAGTAGTATAGGGACATCTTACAATGAGCAGTTCTTC.

This clone has just a few counts. The chain carries TRBV5-1 and TRBJ1-2, with 9 bases fitting TRBD1. In germline, CDR1 is SGHRS, CDR2 YFSETQ. With V trimmed by 4 bases and J by 6 bases, 4 bases remained unmatched. This CDR3 has 13 amino acids. The CDR3 region has the DNA TGCGCCAGCAGCCCCCGGACAGGGGATGGCTACACCTTC. This sequence encodes CASSPRTGDGYTF.

The rearrangement uses TRBV18 and TRBJ2-7; possibly TRBD1 or TRBD2 for D (5 bases each). This CDR3 contains 13 residues. The V gene's germline CDR1 is KGHSH and CDR2 LQKENI. V dropped 10 bases and J dropped 3 bases, with 16 bases sitting between them. The CDR3 DNA sequence: TGTGCCACACGCCCGGGACGGAGCTACGAGCAGTACTTC. It yields the protein CATRPGRSYEQYF.

The J gene is TRBJ2-1, the V gene TRBV10-2, with D uncertain. The CDR3 sequence is 11 residues long. The germline gives CDR1 WSHSY, CDR2 SAAADI. V was clipped by 4 bases and J by 8 bases, with 6 bases between them. Written as DNA, the CDR3 is TGCGCCAGCAGTGGGTCGGATGAGCAGTTCTTC. Protein: CASSGSDEQFF.

The chain employs TRBV29-1 and TRBJ2-1, with 7 bases that match TRBD2. The ends lost 1 base at V and 8 bases at J; junction bases unmatched: 5. The length of the CDR3 is 13 residues. Germline V gene lookup returns CDR1 SQVTM and CDR2 ANQGSEA. This CDR3 is CSVEGTRDDEQFF. CDR3 coding DNA: TGCAGCGTTGAAGGGACTAGAGACGATGAGCAGTTCTTC.

The chain uses TRBV28 and TRBJ2-3; TRBD2 matches at 7 bases. CDR1 and CDR2 from the germline V gene are MDHEN and SYDVKM. V shed 7 bases and J 8 bases; nucleotides not matched to a gene: 12. This CDR3 has 14 residues. The CDR3 loop is CASTLSGVQGTQYF. CDR3 sequence (DNA): TGTGCCAGCACCTTAAGCGGGGTACAAGGTACGCAGTATTTT.